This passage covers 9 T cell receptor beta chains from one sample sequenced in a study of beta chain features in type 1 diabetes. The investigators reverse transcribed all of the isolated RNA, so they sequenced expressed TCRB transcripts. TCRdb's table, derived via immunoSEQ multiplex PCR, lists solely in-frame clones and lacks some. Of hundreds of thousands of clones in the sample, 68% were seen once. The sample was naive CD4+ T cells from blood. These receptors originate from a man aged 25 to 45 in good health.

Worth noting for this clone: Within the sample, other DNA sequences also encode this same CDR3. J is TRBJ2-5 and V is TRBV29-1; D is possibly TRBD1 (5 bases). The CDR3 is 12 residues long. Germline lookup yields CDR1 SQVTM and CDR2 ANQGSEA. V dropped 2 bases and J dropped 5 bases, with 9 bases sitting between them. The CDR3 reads CSVERSGETQYF. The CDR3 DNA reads TGCAGCGTTGAAAGGTCAGGGGAGACCCAGTACTTC. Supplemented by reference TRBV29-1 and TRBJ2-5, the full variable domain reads SAVISQKPSRDICQRGTSLTIQCQVDSQVTMMFWYRQQPGQSLTLIATANQGSEATYESGFVIDKFPISRPNLTFSTLTVSNMSPEDSSIYLCSVERSGETQYFGPGTRLLVL.

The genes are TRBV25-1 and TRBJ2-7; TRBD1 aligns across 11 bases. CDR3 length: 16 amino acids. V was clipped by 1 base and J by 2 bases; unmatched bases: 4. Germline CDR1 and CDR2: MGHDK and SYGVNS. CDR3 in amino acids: CASSESTGQGAYEQYF. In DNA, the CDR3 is TGTGCCAGCAGTGAATCAACGGGACAGGGGGCCTACGAGCAGTACTTC.

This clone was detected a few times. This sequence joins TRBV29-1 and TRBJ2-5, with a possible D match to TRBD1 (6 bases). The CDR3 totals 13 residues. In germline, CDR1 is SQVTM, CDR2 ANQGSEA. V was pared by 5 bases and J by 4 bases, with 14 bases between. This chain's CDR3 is CSVPGTRGETQYF. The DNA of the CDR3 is TGCAGCGTTCCCGGGACAAGGGGAGAGACCCAGTACTTC.

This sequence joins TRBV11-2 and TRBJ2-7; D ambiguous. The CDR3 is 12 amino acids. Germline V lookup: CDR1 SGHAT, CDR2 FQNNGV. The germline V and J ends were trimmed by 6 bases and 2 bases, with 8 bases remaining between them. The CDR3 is CASRVDTYEQYF. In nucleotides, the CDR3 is TGTGCCAGCAGGGTCGACACCTACGAGCAGTACTTC. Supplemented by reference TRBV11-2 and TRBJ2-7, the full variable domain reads EAGVAQSPRYKIIEKRQSVAFWCNPISGHATLYWYQQILGQGPKLLIQFQNNGVVDDSQLPKDRFSAERLKGVDSTLKIQPAKLEDSAVYLCASRVDTYEQYFGPGTRLTVT.

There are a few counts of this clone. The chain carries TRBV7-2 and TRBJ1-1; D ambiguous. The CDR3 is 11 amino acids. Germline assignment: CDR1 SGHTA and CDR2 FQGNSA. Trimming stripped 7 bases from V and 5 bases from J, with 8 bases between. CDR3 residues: CASTGVTEAFF. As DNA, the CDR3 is TGTGCCAGCACCGGGGTGACTGAAGCTTTCTTT. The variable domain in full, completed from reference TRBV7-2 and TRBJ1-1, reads GAGVSQSPSNKVTEKGKDVELRCDPISGHTALYWYRQSLGQGLEFLIYFQGNSAPDKSGLPSDRFSAERTGGSVSTLTIQRTQQEDSAVYLCASTGVTEAFFGQGTRLTVV.

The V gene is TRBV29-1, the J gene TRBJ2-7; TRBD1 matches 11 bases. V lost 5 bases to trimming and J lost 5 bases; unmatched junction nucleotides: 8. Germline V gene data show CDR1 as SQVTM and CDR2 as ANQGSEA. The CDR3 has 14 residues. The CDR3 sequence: CSVSSGQGAHEQYF. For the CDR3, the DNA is TGCAGCGTTTCTTCAGGACAGGGGGCTCACGAGCAGTACTTC.

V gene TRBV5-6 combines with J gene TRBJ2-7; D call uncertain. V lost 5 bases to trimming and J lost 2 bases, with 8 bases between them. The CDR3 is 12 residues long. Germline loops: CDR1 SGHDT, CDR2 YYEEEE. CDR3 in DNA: TGTGCCAGCAGTCATAGGGCCTACGAGCAGTACTTC. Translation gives CASSHRAYEQYF.

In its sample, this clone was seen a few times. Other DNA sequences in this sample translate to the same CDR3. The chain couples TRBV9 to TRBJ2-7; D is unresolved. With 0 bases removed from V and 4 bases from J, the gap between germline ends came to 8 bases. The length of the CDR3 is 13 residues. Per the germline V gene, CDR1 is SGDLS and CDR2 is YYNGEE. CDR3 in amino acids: CASSVDSGYEQYF. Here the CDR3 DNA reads TGTGCCAGCAGCGTAGATTCCGGATACGAGCAGTACTTC.

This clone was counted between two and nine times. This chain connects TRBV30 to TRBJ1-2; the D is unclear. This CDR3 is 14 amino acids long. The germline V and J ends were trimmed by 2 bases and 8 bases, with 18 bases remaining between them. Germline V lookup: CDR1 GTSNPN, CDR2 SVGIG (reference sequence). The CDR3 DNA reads TGTGCCTGGAGTACCGACGGGAGGATATGGGGCTACACCTTC. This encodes CAWSTDGRIWGYTF.